This T cell receptor (beta chain) is drawn from a study of T cell responses to AZD1222 COVID-19 vaccine. CDR1 WNHNN and CDR2 SYGVQD come from the germline V gene (reference sequence). Trimming shortened V by 2 bases and J by 12 bases, and 13 bases separated the two germline ends. CDR3 length: 13 residues. This clone was seen a few times. Sequencing was performed with immunoSEQ multiplex PCR; in TCRdb, only in-frame clones are kept and a portion is missing. The sample lists approximately 100,000 clones; about 90% were seen once. The chain combines TRBV10-1 with TRBJ1-4; a possible D gene is TRBD1 (6 bases). Sequenced here: peripheral blood, sampled on day 0 of AZD1222 vaccination. The sequence came from an adult in good health. CDR3 sequence: CASSEMGGAELFF. CDR3 coding DNA: TGCGCCAGCAGTGAGATGGGGGGCGCGGAACTGTTTTTT.